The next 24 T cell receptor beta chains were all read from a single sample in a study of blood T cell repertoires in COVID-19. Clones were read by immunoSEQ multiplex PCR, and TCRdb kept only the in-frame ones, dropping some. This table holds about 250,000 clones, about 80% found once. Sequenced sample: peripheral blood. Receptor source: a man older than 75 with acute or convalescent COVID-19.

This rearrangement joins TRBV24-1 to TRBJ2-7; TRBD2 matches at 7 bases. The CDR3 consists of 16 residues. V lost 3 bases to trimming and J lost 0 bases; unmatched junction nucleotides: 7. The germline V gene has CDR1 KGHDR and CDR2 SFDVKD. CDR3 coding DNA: TGTGCCACCAGTGATGGCCTAGCGGATCTCTCCTACGAGCAGTACTTC. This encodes CATSDGLADLSYEQYF.

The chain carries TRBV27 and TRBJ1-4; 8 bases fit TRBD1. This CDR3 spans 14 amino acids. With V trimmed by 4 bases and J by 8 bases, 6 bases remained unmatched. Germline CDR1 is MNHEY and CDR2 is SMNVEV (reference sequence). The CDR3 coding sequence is TGTGCCAGCAGTTGGACAGGGAGGGAGGAAAAACTGTTTTTT. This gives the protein CASSWTGREEKLFF.

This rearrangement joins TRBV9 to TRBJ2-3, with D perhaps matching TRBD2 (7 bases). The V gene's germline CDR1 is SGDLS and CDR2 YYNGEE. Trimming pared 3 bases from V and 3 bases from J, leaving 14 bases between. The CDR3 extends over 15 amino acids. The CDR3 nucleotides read TGTGCCAGCAGCGGAGGGGGAGGGAGGACAGATACGCAGTATTTT. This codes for CASSGGGGRTDTQYF.

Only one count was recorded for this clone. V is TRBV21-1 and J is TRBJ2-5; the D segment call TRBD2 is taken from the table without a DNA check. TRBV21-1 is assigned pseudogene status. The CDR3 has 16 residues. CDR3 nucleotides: TGTGCCAGCAGCAAATATCGAGGGCCCCTCCAAGAGACCCAGTACTTC. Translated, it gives CASSKYRGPLQETQYF.

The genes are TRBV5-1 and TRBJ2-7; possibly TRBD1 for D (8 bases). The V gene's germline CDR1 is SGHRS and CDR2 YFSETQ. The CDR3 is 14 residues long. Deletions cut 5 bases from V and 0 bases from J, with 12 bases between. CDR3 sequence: CASRYRGGSYEQYF. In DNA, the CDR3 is TGCGCCAGCAGGTACAGGGGGGGCTCCTACGAGCAGTACTTC.

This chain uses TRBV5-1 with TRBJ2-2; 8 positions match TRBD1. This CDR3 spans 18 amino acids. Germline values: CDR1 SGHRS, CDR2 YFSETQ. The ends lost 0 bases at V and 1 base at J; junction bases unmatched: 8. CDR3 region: CASSLAPPGTGNTGELFF. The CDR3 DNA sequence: TGCGCCAGCAGCTTGGCCCCACCCGGGACAGGGAACACCGGGGAGCTGTTTTTT.

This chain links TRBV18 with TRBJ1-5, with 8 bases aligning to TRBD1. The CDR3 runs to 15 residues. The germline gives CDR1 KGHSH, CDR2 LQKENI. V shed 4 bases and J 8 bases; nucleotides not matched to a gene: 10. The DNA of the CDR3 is TGTGCCAGCTCACACGGGACAGGCCCCACCGAGCCCCAGCATTTT. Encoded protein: CASSHGTGPTEPQHF. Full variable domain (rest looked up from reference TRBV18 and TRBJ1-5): NAGVMQNPRHLVRRRGQEARLRCSPMKGHSHVYWYRQLPEEGLKFMVYLQKENIIDESGMPKERFSAEFPKEGPSILRIQQVVRGDSAAYFCASSHGTGPTEPQHFGDGTRLSIL.

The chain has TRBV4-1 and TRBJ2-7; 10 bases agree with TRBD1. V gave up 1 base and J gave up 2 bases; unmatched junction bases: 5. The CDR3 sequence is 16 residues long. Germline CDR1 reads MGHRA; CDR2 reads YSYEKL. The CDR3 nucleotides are TGCGCCAGCAGCCAAGGGGGGACAGGGGCGACCTACGAGCAGTACTTC. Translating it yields CASSQGGTGATYEQYF.

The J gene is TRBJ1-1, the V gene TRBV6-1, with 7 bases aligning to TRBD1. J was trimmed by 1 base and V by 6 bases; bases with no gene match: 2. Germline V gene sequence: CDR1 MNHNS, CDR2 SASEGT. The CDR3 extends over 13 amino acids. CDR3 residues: CASRWTGNTEAFF. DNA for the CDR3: TGTGCCAGCAGATGGACAGGGAACACTGAAGCTTTCTTT.

The CDR3 DNA sequence: TGTGCCAGCAGTAAACTAGGGAGGTACAATGAGCAGTTCTTC. Protein: CASSKLGRYNEQFF. The rearrangement joins TRBV6-6 to TRBJ2-1; the D gene is possibly TRBD2 (6 bases). The V gene's germline CDR1 is MNHNY and CDR2 SVGAGI (reference sequence). The V end was cut by 5 bases, the J end by 4 bases, with 12 bases between. This CDR3 has 14 amino acids.

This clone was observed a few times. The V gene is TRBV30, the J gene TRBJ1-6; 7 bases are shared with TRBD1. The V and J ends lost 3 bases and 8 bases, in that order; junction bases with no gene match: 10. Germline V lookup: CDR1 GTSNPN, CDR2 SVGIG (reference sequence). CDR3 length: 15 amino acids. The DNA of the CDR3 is TGTGCCTGGAGCCCACCGGAAGGGGGCTATTCACCCCTCCACTTT. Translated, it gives CAWSPPEGGYSPLHF.

CDR3 loop: CASSGGGDTEAFF. CDR3 in DNA: TGTGCCAGCAGCGGCGGGGGGGACACTGAAGCTTTCTTT. The V and J genes are TRBV21-1 and TRBJ1-1. TRBV21-1 is a listed pseudogene. The CDR3 extends over 13 amino acids.

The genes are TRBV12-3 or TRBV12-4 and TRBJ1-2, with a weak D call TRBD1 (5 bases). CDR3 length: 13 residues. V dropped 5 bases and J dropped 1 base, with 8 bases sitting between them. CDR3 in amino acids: CASSLQGNYGYTF. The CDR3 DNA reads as TGTGCCAGCAGTCTTCAGGGTAACTATGGCTACACCTTC.

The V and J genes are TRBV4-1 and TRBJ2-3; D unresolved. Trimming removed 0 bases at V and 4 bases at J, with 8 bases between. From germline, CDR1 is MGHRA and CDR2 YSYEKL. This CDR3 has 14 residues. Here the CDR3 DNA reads TGCGCCAGCAGCCAAGAGGGCCCTCCAGATACGCAGTATTTT. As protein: CASSQEGPPDTQYF.

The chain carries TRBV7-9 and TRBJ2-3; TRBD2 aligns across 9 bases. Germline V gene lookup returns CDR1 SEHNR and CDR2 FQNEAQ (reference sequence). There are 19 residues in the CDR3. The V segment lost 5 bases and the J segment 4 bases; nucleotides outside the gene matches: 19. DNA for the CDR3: TGTGCCAGCAGCCGTGGGACTATGGGCGGGAGGGCCGCGGCAGATACGCAGTATTTT. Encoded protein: CASSRGTMGGRAAADTQYF.

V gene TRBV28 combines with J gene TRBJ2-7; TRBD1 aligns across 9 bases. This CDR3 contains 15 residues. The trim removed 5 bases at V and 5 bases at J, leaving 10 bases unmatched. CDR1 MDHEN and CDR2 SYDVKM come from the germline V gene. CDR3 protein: CASSGSGQGADEQYF. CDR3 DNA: TGTGCCAGCAGTGGGTCGGGACAGGGAGCCGACGAGCAGTACTTC. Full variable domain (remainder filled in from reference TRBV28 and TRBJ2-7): DVKVTQSSRYLVKRTGEKVFLECVQDMDHENMFWYRQDPGLGLRLIYFSYDVKMKEKGDIPEGYSVSREKKERFSLILESASTNQTSMYLCASSGSGQGADEQYFGPGTRLTVT.

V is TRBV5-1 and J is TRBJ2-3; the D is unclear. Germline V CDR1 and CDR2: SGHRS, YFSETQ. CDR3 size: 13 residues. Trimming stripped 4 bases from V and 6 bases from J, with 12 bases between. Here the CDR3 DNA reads TGCGCCAGCAGCCCCCAATCAGGCGATACGCAGTATTTT. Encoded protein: CASSPQSGDTQYF.

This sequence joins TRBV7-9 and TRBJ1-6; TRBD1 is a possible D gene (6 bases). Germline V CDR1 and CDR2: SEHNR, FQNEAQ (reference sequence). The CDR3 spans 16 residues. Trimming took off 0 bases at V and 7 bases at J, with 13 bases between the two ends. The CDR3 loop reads CASSLAAGEWNSPLHF. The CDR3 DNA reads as TGTGCCAGCAGCTTAGCCGCAGGGGAATGGAATTCACCCCTCCACTTT.

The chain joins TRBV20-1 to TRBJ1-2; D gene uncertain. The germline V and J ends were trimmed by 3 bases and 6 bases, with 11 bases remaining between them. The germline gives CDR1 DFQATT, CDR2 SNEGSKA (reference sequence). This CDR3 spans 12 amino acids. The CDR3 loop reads CSASQTSHGYTF. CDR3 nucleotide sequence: TGCAGTGCTAGTCAGACATCACATGGCTACACCTTC.

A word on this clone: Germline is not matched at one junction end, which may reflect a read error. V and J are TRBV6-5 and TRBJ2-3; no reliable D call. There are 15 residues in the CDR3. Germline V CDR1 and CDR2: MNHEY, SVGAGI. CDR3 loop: CASSYTRGSTDTQYF. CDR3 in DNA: TGTGCCAGCAGTTATACTCGAGGTAGCACGGATACGCAGTATTTT.

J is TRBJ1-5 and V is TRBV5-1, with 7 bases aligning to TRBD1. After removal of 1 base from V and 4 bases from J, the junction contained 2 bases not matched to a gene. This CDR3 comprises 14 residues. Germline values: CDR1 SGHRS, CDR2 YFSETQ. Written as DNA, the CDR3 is TGCGCCAGCAGCTTGACAGGGGTTAATCAGCCCCAGCATTTT. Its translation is CASSLTGVNQPQHF.

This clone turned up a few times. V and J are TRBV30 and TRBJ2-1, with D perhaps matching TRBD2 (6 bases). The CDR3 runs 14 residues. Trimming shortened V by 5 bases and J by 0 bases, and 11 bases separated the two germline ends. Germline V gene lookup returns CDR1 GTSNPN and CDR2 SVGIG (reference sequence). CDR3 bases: TGTGCCTGGGGGCGGGAAAGCTCCTACAATGAGCAGTTCTTC. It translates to CAWGRESSYNEQFF. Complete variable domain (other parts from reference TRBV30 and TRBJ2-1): SQTIHQWPATLVQPVGSPLSLECTVEGTSNPNLYWYRQAAGRGLQLLFYSVGIGQISSEVPQNLSASRPQDRQFILSSKKLLLSDSGFYLCAWGRESSYNEQFFGPGTRLTVL.

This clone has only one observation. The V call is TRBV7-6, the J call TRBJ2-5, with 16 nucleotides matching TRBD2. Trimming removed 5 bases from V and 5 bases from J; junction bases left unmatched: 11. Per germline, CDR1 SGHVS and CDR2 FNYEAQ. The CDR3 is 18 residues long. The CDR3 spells CASSLQPPGLAGGETQYF. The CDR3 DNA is TGTGCCAGCAGCCTCCAACCACCGGGACTAGCGGGAGGGGAGACCCAGTACTTC.

The CDR3 is CASRYRGANTEAFF. CDR3 nucleotide sequence: TGTGCCAGCAGGTACAGGGGGGCTAACACTGAAGCTTTCTTT. V gene TRBV2 combines with J gene TRBJ1-1; 8 bases are shared with TRBD1. The J segment lost 2 bases and the V segment lost 6 bases, leaving 5 bases of the junction unmatched. The germline V gene has CDR1 SNHLY and CDR2 FYNNEI. The CDR3 spans 14 residues.